A selection of T cell receptor beta chains follows, all from one sample in a study of blood T cells in healthy people across ages. TCRdb reprocessed the 5' RACE reads via MiXCR and lists one record per CDR3 protein. The data hold about a million distinct CDR3 sequences, with roughly half observed a single time. Material for sequencing was blood. Source of these receptors: a woman aged 55-69 years in good health. CDR3s include the opening cysteine and the closing phenylalanine or tryptophan. D genes are given only for firm matches. Only some rows state a clone size, as once, few, many or a class for expanded clones.

TRBJ2-1 TRBV28 NA NA CASRTTGPRGQFF TGTGCCAGCAGAACTACGGGTCCGCGGGGGCAGTTCTTC
TRBJ2-5 TRBV5-1 NA NA CVSSLLLEETQYF TGCGTCAGCAGCTTGTTACTAGAGGAGACCCAGTACTTC
TRBJ2-1 TRBV5-5 NA few CASSFGTDNEQFF TGTGCCAGCAGCTTCGGGACTGACAATGAGCAGTTCTTC
TRBJ2-1 TRBV3-1 NA NA CASSQYYRGNEQFF TGTGCCAGCAGCCAATATTACAGAGGCAATGAGCAGTTCTTC
TRBJ2-7 TRBV4-2 NA NA CASSQLSRAGGHEQYF TGTGCCAGCAGCCAACTTTCGCGAGCGGGTGGCCACGAGCAGTACTTC
TRBJ1-1 TRBV12-3/TRBV12-4 NA few CASSLRRTEAFF TGTGCCAGCAGTTTACGGAGGACTGAAGCTTTCTTT
TRBJ2-6 TRBV2 NA few CASSEALGSANVLTF TGTGCCAGCAGTGAAGCCCTAGGTTCGGCCAACGTCCTGACTTTC
TRBJ1-5 TRBV7-2 NA few CASSFMAENQPQHF TGTGCCAGCAGCTTTATGGCGGAGAATCAGCCCCAGCATTTT
TRBJ2-5 TRBV27 NA NA CAGGGTEETQYF TGTGCCGGCGGCGGGACAGAAGAGACCCAGTACTTC
TRBJ2-5 TRBV20-1 TRBD2 NA CSAPRLAGRETQYF TGCAGTGCTCCCCGACTAGCGGGAAGAGAGACCCAGTACTTC
TRBJ1-3 TRBV27 NA NA CASSFRSRSSGNTIYF TGTGCCAGCAGTTTTCGGAGTAGGAGCTCTGGAAACACCATATATTTT
TRBJ1-4 TRBV28 NA NA CASSNSPTNEKLFF TGTGCCAGCAGTAACAGCCCAACTAATGAAAAACTGTTTTTT
TRBJ2-1 TRBV29-1 NA NA CSVLRGANEQFF TGCAGCGTTCTCCGGGGGGCAAATGAGCAGTTCTTC
TRBJ2-3 TRBV7-2 TRBD1 NA CASSLVWDSSTDTQYF TGTGCCAGCAGCTTAGTATGGGACAGCAGCACAGATACGCAGTATTTT
TRBJ2-3 TRBV5-1 TRBD1 NA CASSTSYRGPQYF TGCGCCAGCAGCACGAGTTACAGGGGGCCCCAGTATTTT
TRBJ1-2 TRBV9 NA NA CASSVESYGYTF TGTGCCAGCAGCGTAGAGTCCTATGGCTACACCTTC
TRBJ2-3 TRBV11-3 NA NA CASSLGSGDRGTQYF TGTGCCAGCAGCTTAGGAAGTGGGGATCGGGGTACGCAGTATTTT
TRBJ2-7 TRBV12-3/TRBV12-4 NA many CASSPSGTGTYEQYF TGTGCCAGCAGCCCTTCCGGGACGGGGACCTACGAGCAGTACTTC
TRBJ2-1 TRBV12-3/TRBV12-4 TRBD1 NA CASSSRTGALGQQFF TGTGCCAGCAGCTCAAGGACAGGAGCCCTTGGTCAGCAGTTCTTC
TRBJ2-3 TRBV11-2 NA NA CASSFGGVADTQYF TGTGCCAGCAGCTTTGGGGGAGTAGCAGATACGCAGTATTTT
TRBJ1-5 TRBV2 NA NA CASRFQGSQPQHF TGTGCCAGCAGGTTCCAGGGTAGTCAGCCCCAGCATTTT
TRBJ1-5 TRBV20-1 NA NA CSARAGFGQPQHF TGCAGTGCTAGAGCAGGGTTCGGTCAGCCCCAGCATTTT
TRBJ2-7 TRBV9 TRBD1 NA CASSHRQGVYEQYF TGTGCCAGCAGCCATCGACAGGGAGTCTACGAGCAGTACTTC
TRBJ2-5 TRBV20-1 NA once CSARVGLWTQYF TGCAGTGCTAGAGTTGGACTTTGGACCCAGTACTTC
TRBJ2-5 TRBV10-3 NA few CATQDGEVPYF TGTGCCACCCAGGATGGGGAGGTTCCGTACTTC
TRBJ2-6 TRBV4-1 NA few CASSRWTRDRDRSSGANALTF TGCGCCAGCAGCCGATGGACCCGGGACCGGGACCGAAGCTCTGGGGCCAACGCCCTGACTTTC
TRBJ1-2 TRBV29-1 NA few CSVEGSSYGYTF TGCAGCGTAGAGGGGTCTTCCTATGGCTACACCTTC
TRBJ2-3 TRBV12-3/TRBV12-4 TRBD1 NA CASSTSGTGLLGNTDTQYF TGTGCCAGCAGTACATCCGGGACAGGGTTGTTGGGAAACACAGATACGCAGTATTTT
TRBJ2-3 TRBV30 TRBD2 NA CAWNQIAGVADTQYF TGTGCCTGGAACCAAATAGCGGGAGTGGCAGATACGCAGTATTTT
TRBJ2-1 TRBV7-9 TRBD2 NA CASSTSGSGRTNEQFF TGTGCCAGCAGCACCTCTGGGAGCGGGAGGACCAATGAGCAGTTCTTC
TRBJ2-6 TRBV29-1 NA NA CSVDGPSGANVLTF TGCAGCGTTGACGGACCCTCTGGGGCCAACGTCCTGACTTTC
TRBJ2-1 TRBV24-1 NA NA CATSGNRVLSYNEQFF TGTGCCACCAGTGGAAACAGGGTGTTATCCTACAATGAGCAGTTCTTC
TRBJ2-2 TRBV12-3/TRBV12-4 NA few CASSLTQDAGAPTGELFF TGTGCCAGCAGTTTAACCCAGGACGCGGGGGCACCGACCGGGGAGCTGTTTTTT
TRBJ2-4 TRBV9 TRBD2 NA CASSVEGLAGAEQYF TGTGCCAGCAGCGTAGAAGGGCTAGCGGGAGCTGAGCAGTACTTC
TRBJ1-4 TRBV12-3/TRBV12-4 NA NA CASSGKGGGRIEKLFF TGTGCCAGCAGTGGCAAGGGTGGGGGGCGGATTGAAAAACTGTTTTTT
TRBJ2-7 TRBV20-1 NA NA CSALGRRTYEQYF TGCAGTGCTCTCGGACGGAGAACCTACGAGCAGTACTTC
TRBJ2-7 TRBV3-1 TRBD2 once CASSHLTSGFYEQYF TGTGCCAGCAGCCACCTGACTAGCGGGTTCTACGAGCAGTACTTC
TRBJ1-2 TRBV4-1 TRBD1 few CASSQPGQGSRGYTF TGCGCCAGCAGCCAACCGGGACAGGGATCTCGTGGCTACACCTTC
TRBJ2-7 TRBV7-2 NA NA CASSRIPGTVLEQYF TGTGCCAGCAGCCGGATCCCAGGTACCGTGCTCGAGCAGTACTTC
TRBJ2-2 TRBV5-5 TRBD1 few CASSFGDSITGELFF TGTGCCAGCAGCTTCGGGGACAGTATCACCGGGGAGCTGTTTTTT
TRBJ2-7 TRBV7-9 NA many CASSFRDSAYEQYF TGTGCCAGCAGCTTTCGGGACTCGGCCTACGAGCAGTACTTC
TRBJ1-1 TRBV29-1 NA NA CSVVNTPMNTEAFF TGCAGCGTTGTCAACACCCCGATGAACACTGAAGCTTTCTTT
TRBJ1-5 TRBV6-2/TRBV6-3 NA NA CASSTGIQPQHF TGTGCCAGCAGTACTGGGATTCAGCCCCAGCATTTT
TRBJ2-1 TRBV20-1 NA NA CSASPRHEQFF TGCAGTGCGAGCCCCAGACATGAGCAGTTCTTC
TRBJ2-7 TRBV6-5 NA few CASSSTGTFTYEQYF TGTGCCAGCAGTTCAACCGGGACTTTCACCTACGAGCAGTACTTC
TRBJ1-2 TRBV20-1 NA NA CSARVADPYGYTF TGCAGTGCTAGAGTAGCAGACCCCTATGGCTACACCTTC
TRBJ1-5 TRBV7-2 NA NA CASSFISGSNQPQHF TGTGCCAGCAGCTTTATTTCTGGTAGCAATCAGCCCCAGCATTTT
TRBJ2-7 TRBV2 NA NA CASSEGGAGFYEQYF TGTGCCAGCAGTGAAGGCGGAGCGGGTTTTTACGAGCAGTACTTC
TRBJ2-6 TRBV7-3 TRBD1 NA CASSLRQGSSGANVLTF TGTGCCAGCAGCTTACGACAGGGAAGCTCTGGGGCCAACGTCCTGACTTTC
TRBJ2-3 TRBV20-1 NA NA CSARDDVTQYF TGCAGTGCTAGGGACGACGTAACGCAGTATTTT
TRBJ1-2 TRBV12-3/TRBV12-4 NA NA CASSWGRLYGYTF TGTGCCAGCAGTTGGGGCAGGCTTTATGGCTACACCTTC
TRBJ2-5 TRBV7-6 NA NA CASSRNSGYETQYF TGTGCCAGCAGCCGAAACAGCGGTTATGAGACCCAGTACTTC
TRBJ2-7 TRBV7-9 TRBD1 NA CASSDRANSPYEQYF TGTGCCAGCAGCGACAGGGCTAACTCCCCCTACGAGCAGTACTTC
TRBJ2-1 TRBV14 NA NA CASSQVLSSEQFF TGTGCCAGCAGCCAAGTTCTCTCGAGTGAGCAGTTCTTC
TRBJ1-6 TRBV28 NA once CASSPLRDSPLHF TGTGCCAGCAGCCCCCTCCGGGACTCACCCCTCCACTTT
TRBJ2-1 TRBV29-1 TRBD1 once CSAFGTAQETQFF TGCAGCGCCTTCGGGACAGCACAAGAGACCCAGTTCTTC
TRBJ2-7 TRBV20-1 NA few CSAWDDPDQSSYEQYF TGCAGTGCCTGGGACGACCCGGACCAGAGCTCCTACGAGCAGTACTTC
TRBJ2-3 TRBV5-1 NA NA CASSKGYSSTDTQYF TGCGCCAGCAGCAAAGGGTACTCCAGCACAGATACGCAGTATTTT
TRBJ1-5 TRBV12-3/TRBV12-4 NA NA CASSERGLGNQPQHF TGTGCCAGCAGTGAAAGGGGTTTGGGCAATCAGCCCCAGCATTTT
TRBJ2-5 TRBV28 TRBD2 few CASSPLRELEQYF TGTGCCAGCAGTCCCCTGCGGGAGTTAGAGCAGTACTTC